These 22 T cell receptor beta chains share one sample of origin, sequenced in a study of T-cell reconstitution after alpha-beta-depleted transplantation in children. Researchers prepared the TCRbeta library using unique molecular identifiers, the study reports. TCRdb processed the PCR reads anew with MiXCR; each CDR3 protein has one entry. Here the sample spans around 370,000 distinct CDR3 sequences, 10% being singletons. This specimen consisted of PBMCs from the stem cell graft donor, obtained from the stem cell graft. The source of these receptors is a human donor who donated a stem cell graft to a child with acute lymphoblastic leukemia.

The chain uses TRBV5-1 and TRBJ1-2, with D hard to call. The germline V gene has CDR1 SGHRS and CDR2 YFSETQ. V was clipped by 0 bases and J by 4 bases, with 10 bases between them. The CDR3 contains 14 residues. The CDR3 bases are TGCGCCAGCAGCTTGGAATCAGGCGGCTATGGCTACACCTTC. Translating it yields CASSLESGGYGYTF.

The chain combines TRBV4-3 with TRBJ2-5, with D maybe TRBD2 (5 bases). Germline V gene sequence: CDR1 LGHNA, CDR2 YSLEER. The CDR3 runs to 15 residues. The ends were cut back, 1 base at V and 2 bases at J, with 11 bases in the middle. The CDR3 DNA is TGCGCCAGCAGCCAAGGGTCGAGGGTACAAGAGACCCAGTACTTC. Its translation is CASSQGSRVQETQYF.

The V call is TRBV29-1, the J call TRBJ2-4, with D uncertain. The CDR3 extends over 13 amino acids. Trimming took 4 bases from V and 4 from J, leaving 11 bases between them. Per germline, CDR1 SQVTM and CDR2 ANQGSEA. The CDR3 nucleotides read TGCAGCGTTGGGCACCGGATGAAAAACATTCAGTACTTC. Its translation: CSVGHRMKNIQYF. The entire variable domain, with the rest obtained from reference TRBV29-1 and TRBJ2-4, is as follows: SAVISQKPSRDICQRGTSLTIQCQVDSQVTMMFWYRQQPGQSLTLIATANQGSEATYESGFVIDKFPISRPNLTFSTLTVSNMSPEDSSIYLCSVGHRMKNIQYFGAGTRLSVL.

The chain couples TRBV7-9 to TRBJ2-1; tentatively, D is TRBD1 or TRBD2 (6 bases each). With 7 bases removed from V and 9 bases from J, the gap between germline ends came to 19 bases. The CDR3 sequence is 14 residues long. Germline loops: CDR1 SEHNR, CDR2 FQNEAQ (reference sequence). CDR3 region: CASNNIDRRGEQFF. CDR3 bases: TGTGCCAGCAACAATATCGACAGGAGGGGTGAGCAGTTCTTC.

The rearrangement links TRBV7-2 to TRBJ2-5; D is possibly TRBD1 or TRBD2 (5 bases each). Between the trimmed V and J ends, which lost 2 bases and 4 bases, there was a span of 14 bases. The CDR3 is 15 amino acids. Looked up from germline, CDR1 is SGHTA and CDR2 is FQGNSA. This chain's CDR3 is CASSLNGGWVETQYF. The CDR3 DNA reads as TGTGCCAGCAGCTTAAATGGGGGATGGGTAGAGACCCAGTACTTC.

This clonotype was counted only a few times. The chain couples TRBV20-1 to TRBJ1-6; perhaps TRBD1 as D (6 bases). V shed 1 base and J shed 6 bases, with 13 bases lying between them. There are 15 residues in the CDR3. CDR1 is DFQATT and CDR2 is SNEGSKA in the germline V gene (reference sequence). CDR3 nucleotide sequence: TGCAGTGCTAGAGGCCTAACAGGGACTAATTCACCCCTCCACTTT. Translated: CSARGLTGTNSPLHF.

This clonotype was recorded a few times. The chain has TRBV25-1 and TRBJ1-5; no reliable D call. Trimming removed 5 bases from V and 7 bases from J, with 12 bases in between. Germline values: CDR1 MGHDK, CDR2 SYGVNS. The CDR3 contains 13 residues. CDR3 sequence: CASSPGSGQPQHF. CDR3 bases: TGTGCCAGCAGTCCGGGGAGCGGGCAGCCCCAGCATTTT.

This clonotype came up many times. The rearrangement links TRBV7-3 to TRBJ2-2, with 7 nucleotides matching TRBD1. CDR3 length: 13 residues. The V gene's germline CDR1 is SGHTA and CDR2 FQGTGA. The V and J ends lost 1 base and 7 bases, in that order; junction bases with no gene match: 0. The CDR3 is CASSLRQGGELFF. DNA of the CDR3: TGTGCCAGCAGCTTAAGACAGGGCGGGGAGCTGTTTTTT.

This clonotype was seen ten or more times. The CDR3 nucleotides are TGTGCCAGCAGCCAAATAGCGGGAGGGGTGTCCTACGAGCAGTACTTC. This encodes CASSQIAGGVSYEQYF. V usage is TRBV4-2 and J usage is TRBJ2-7; 11 nucleotides line up with TRBD2. V lost 2 bases to trimming and J lost 1 base; unmatched junction nucleotides: 4. Germline loops: CDR1 LGHNA, CDR2 YNFKEQ. The length of the CDR3 is 16 residues.

This clonotype came up a few times. The chain combines TRBV25-1 with TRBJ1-1; D possibly corresponds to TRBD1 (6 bases). This CDR3 contains 14 residues. Germline assignment: CDR1 MGHDK and CDR2 SYGVNS. V was cut by 4 bases and J by 5 bases, with 14 bases left in between. CDR3 sequence reads: CASSASQGWTEAFF. DNA of the CDR3: TGTGCCAGCAGTGCTTCGCAGGGGTGGACTGAAGCTTTCTTT.

The gene calls are TRBV2 and TRBJ2-1; D perhaps matches TRBD2 (6 bases). The germline gives CDR1 SNHLY, CDR2 FYNNEI. CDR3 length: 13 residues. With 8 bases removed from V and 0 bases from J, the gap between germline ends came to 8 bases. DNA for the CDR3: TGTGCCAGCGGGGGACTCTCCTACAATGAGCAGTTCTTC. It yields the protein CASGGLSYNEQFF.

A word on this clonotype: At one end the junction does not follow the germline gene, possibly because of a read error. The rearrangement links TRBV7-3 to TRBJ2-1, with D possibly matching TRBD2 (5 bases). In germline, CDR1 is SGHTA, CDR2 FQGTGA. CDR3 length equals 17 residues. The CDR3 DNA follows: TGTGCCAGCAGCTTATCCCCTCTGAGCGGAATCTACAATGGGCAGTTCTTC. Its protein product is CASSLSPLSGIYNGQFF. The complete variable domain, with remaining parts taken from reference TRBV7-3 and TRBJ2-1, reads GAGVSQTPSNKVTEKGKYVELRCDPISGHTALYWYRQSLGQGPEFLIYFQGTGAADDSGLPNDRFFAVRPEGSVSTLKIQRTERGDSAVYLCASSLSPLSGIYNGQFFGPGTRLTVL.

The rearrangement uses TRBV6-1 and TRBJ1-1; D is possibly TRBD1 (6 bases). V was trimmed by 6 bases and J by 1 base, leaving 15 bases between them. CDR3 length: 15 amino acids. Germline lookup yields CDR1 MNHNS and CDR2 SASEGT. The CDR3 nucleotides are TGTGCCAGCAGCCGTTCAGGGGCTTCGAACACTGAAGCTTTCTTT. This encodes CASSRSGASNTEAFF.

This clonotype has only a few counts. The chain uses TRBV7-6 and TRBJ2-3, with 13 bases lining up with TRBD2. There are 16 residues in the CDR3. Germline V lookup: CDR1 SGHVS, CDR2 FNYEAQ. V shed 2 bases and J 4 bases; nucleotides not matched to a gene: 3. In DNA, the CDR3 is TGTGCCAGCAGCTTACCTACTAGCGGGAGGGCAGATACGCAGTATTTT. Its translation: CASSLPTSGRADTQYF.

This rearrangement joins TRBV4-3 to TRBJ2-1; a weak D match, TRBD1 (6 bases). V was trimmed by 1 base and J by 8 bases, leaving 15 bases between them. CDR3 length equals 15 residues. Germline V gives CDR1 LGHNA, CDR2 YSLEER. The CDR3 loop is CASSQAHRVTDEQFF. The CDR3 DNA is TGCGCCAGCAGCCAAGCACACAGGGTCACGGATGAGCAGTTCTTC.

This sequence joins TRBV5-1 and TRBJ2-5; 14 bases match TRBD2. There are 18 residues in the CDR3. The ends lost 4 bases at V and 2 bases at J; junction bases unmatched: 10. The germline gives CDR1 SGHRS, CDR2 YFSETQ. CDR3 protein: CASSGWGLAGVGQETQYF. The CDR3 DNA follows: TGCGCCAGCAGCGGTTGGGGACTAGCGGGAGTGGGGCAAGAGACCCAGTACTTC.

The chain is built from TRBV10-3 and TRBJ2-1; 10 nucleotides line up with TRBD2. The germline gives CDR1 ENHRY, CDR2 SYGVKD. Trimming took 3 bases from V and 6 from J; bases not matched to a gene: 11. The CDR3 contains 17 residues. CDR3 in amino acids: CAISDLAGVSTPNEQFF. Here the CDR3 DNA reads TGTGCCATCAGTGACCTAGCGGGAGTATCAACTCCCAATGAGCAGTTCTTC.

This sequence joins TRBV12-3 or TRBV12-4 and TRBJ2-1; D not resolved. Trimming removed 2 bases from V and 9 bases from J, with 14 bases in between. The CDR3 spans 14 residues. The CDR3 reads CASSLLSQLGEQFF. The CDR3 nucleotides are TGTGCCAGCAGTTTACTTAGCCAGTTGGGTGAGCAGTTCTTC.

This clonotype occurred a few times. This chain links TRBV11-2 with TRBJ2-2; 9 bases fit TRBD2. This CDR3 region has 20 residues. V shed 5 bases, J shed 4 bases, and the junction held 20 bases outside the gene matches. Germline V gene data show CDR1 as SGHAT and CDR2 as FQNNGV. The CDR3, as DNA: TGTGCCAGCAGCCCCCTAGGGCGGGCTAGCGGGGCTCTATCCACCGGGGAGCTGTTTTTT. Its protein product is CASSPLGRASGALSTGELFF.

The chain recombines TRBV12-3 or TRBV12-4 with TRBJ2-1; 9 bases are shared with TRBD2. The CDR3 covers 17 residues. J gave up 0 bases and V 3 bases, and 6 bases lay outside the gene matches. This chain's CDR3 is CASSFLGTSLSYNEQFF. CDR3 nucleotides: TGTGCCAGCAGTTTTCTCGGGACTAGCCTCTCCTACAATGAGCAGTTCTTC.

The V gene is TRBV5-1, the J gene TRBJ1-1, with 7 bases lining up with TRBD1. The germline V gene has CDR1 SGHRS and CDR2 YFSETQ. This CDR3 has 15 residues. With 5 bases clipped from V and 1 base from J, the junction kept 8 bases outside the gene matches. CDR3 nucleotides: TGCGCCAGCAGTCGTCACAACAGGGGGAACACTGAAGCTTTCTTT. It is translated as CASSRHNRGNTEAFF.

This clonotype was recorded a few times. The CDR3 nucleotides are TGTGCCAGCAGTTACTCGTCGGGGGTGGCCTACGAGCAGTACTTC. Amino acid sequence: CASSYSSGVAYEQYF. The rearrangement links TRBV6-5 to TRBJ2-7; the D gene is possibly TRBD2 (6 bases). The CDR3 is made up of 15 amino acids. V lost 0 bases to trimming and J lost 2 bases, with 11 bases between them. The germline gives CDR1 MNHEY, CDR2 SVGAGI.